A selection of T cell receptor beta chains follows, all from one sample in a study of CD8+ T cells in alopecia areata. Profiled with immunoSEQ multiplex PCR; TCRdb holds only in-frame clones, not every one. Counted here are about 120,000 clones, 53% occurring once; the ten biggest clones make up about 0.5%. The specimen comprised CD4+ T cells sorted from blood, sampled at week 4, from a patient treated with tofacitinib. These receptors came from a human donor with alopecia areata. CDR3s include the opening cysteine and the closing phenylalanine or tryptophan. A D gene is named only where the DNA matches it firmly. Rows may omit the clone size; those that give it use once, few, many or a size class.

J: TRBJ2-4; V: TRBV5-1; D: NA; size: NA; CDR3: CASSQAAGGLAKNIQYF; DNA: TGCGCCAGCAGTCAGGCGGCCGGGGGGCTAGCCAAAAACATTCAGTACTTC
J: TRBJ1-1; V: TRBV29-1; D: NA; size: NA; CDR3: CSVSIRAFNTEAFF; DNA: TGCAGCGTTTCCATAAGAGCCTTCAACACTGAAGCTTTCTTT
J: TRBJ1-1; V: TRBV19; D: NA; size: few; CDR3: CASSTRRANTEAFF; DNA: TGTGCCAGTAGTACCCGACGGGCGAACACTGAAGCTTTCTTT
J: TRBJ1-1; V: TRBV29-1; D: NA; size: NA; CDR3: CSVKGQMNTEAFF; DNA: TGCAGCGTGAAAGGTCAGATGAACACTGAAGCTTTCTTT
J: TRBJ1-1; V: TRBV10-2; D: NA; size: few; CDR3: CATLGRRKTEAFF; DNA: TGCGCCACTCTGGGGCGACGGAAGACTGAAGCTTTCTTT
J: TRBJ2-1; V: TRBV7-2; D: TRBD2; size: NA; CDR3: CASRQTSGGFYEEQFF; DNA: TGTGCCAGCAGACAGACTAGCGGGGGGTTTTACGAGGAGCAGTTCTTC
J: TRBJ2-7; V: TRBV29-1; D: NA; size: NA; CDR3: CSVDQGRGSYEQYF; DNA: TGCAGCGTTGATCAGGGACGTGGCTCCTACGAGCAGTACTTC
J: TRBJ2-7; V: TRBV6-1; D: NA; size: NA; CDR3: CASSESGSYEQYF; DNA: TGTGCCAGCAGTGAAAGTGGGAGCTACGAGCAGTACTTC
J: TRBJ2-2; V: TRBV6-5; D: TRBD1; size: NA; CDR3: CASSDRGVKTGELFF; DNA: TGTGCCAGCAGCGACAGGGGGGTAAAAACCGGGGAGCTGTTTTTT
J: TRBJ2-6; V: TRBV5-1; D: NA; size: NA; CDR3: CASTRDLSSGANVLTF; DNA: TGCGCCAGCACCCGGGACCTGTCCTCTGGGGCCAACGTCCTGACTTTC
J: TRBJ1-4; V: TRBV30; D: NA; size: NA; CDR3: CAWSPSGTNEKLFF; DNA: TGTGCCTGGAGTCCCAGCGGAACTAATGAAAAACTGTTTTTT
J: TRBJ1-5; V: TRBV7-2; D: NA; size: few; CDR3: CASSLEKGGNQPQHF; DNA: TGTGCCAGCAGCTTAGAAAAGGGGGGAAATCAGCCCCAGCATTTT
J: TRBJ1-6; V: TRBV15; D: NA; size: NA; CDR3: CATSRDAGPPNSPLHF; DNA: TGTGCCACCAGCAGAGATGCCGGACCCCCAAATTCACCCCTCCACTTT
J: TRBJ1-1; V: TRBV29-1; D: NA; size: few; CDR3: CSVVGMNTEAFF; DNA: TGCAGCGTTGTGGGGATGAACACTGAAGCTTTCTTT
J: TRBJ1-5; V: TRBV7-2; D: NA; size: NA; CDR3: CASSLEQGNQPQHF; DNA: TGTGCCAGCAGCTTAGAACAGGGCAATCAGCCCCAGCATTTT
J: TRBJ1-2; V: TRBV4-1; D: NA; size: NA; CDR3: CASSQTRLTGTLGGGYTF; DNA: TGCGCCAGCAGCCAAACCCGACTTACCGGGACTTTAGGTGGAGGCTACACCTTC
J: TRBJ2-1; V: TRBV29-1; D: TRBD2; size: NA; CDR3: CSVGRGTSSYNEQFF; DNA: TGCAGCGTTGGACGCGGGACTAGCAGCTACAATGAGCAGTTCTTC
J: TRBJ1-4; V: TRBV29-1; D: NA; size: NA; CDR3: CSVAASNEKLFF; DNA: TGCAGCGTTGCGGCCAGCAATGAAAAACTGTTTTTT
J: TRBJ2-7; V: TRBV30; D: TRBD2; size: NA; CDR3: CAWSPLAGANEQYF; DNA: TGTGCCTGGAGTCCCCTAGCGGGAGCGAACGAGCAGTACTTC
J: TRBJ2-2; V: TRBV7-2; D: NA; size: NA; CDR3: CASSSAHRELTNTGELFF; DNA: TGTGCCAGCAGCTCCGCCCACAGAGAACTAACGAACACCGGGGAGCTGTTTTTT
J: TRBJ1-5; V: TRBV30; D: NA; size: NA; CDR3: CAWSRQADQPQHF; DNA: TGTGCCTGGAGTAGACAGGCCGATCAGCCCCAGCATTTT
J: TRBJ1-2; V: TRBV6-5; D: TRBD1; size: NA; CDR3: CASSYNEGALSYTF; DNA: TGTGCCAGCAGTTACAATGAGGGGGCCTTAAGCTACACCTTC
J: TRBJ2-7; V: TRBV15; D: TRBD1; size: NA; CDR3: CATSRPGTGGFYEQYF; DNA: TGTGCCACCAGCAGACCAGGGACAGGGGGTTTCTACGAGCAGTACTTC
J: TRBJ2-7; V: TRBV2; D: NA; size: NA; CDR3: CASSERQGSYEQYF; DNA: TGTGCCAGCAGTGAACGCCAGGGCTCCTACGAGCAGTACTTC
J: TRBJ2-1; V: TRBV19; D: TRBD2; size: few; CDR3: CASSPRLAGGPIVGEQFF; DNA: TGTGCCAGTAGTCCCCGACTAGCGGGAGGGCCTATAGTCGGCGAGCAGTTCTTC